These 14 T cell receptor beta chains share one sample of origin, sequenced in a study of blood T cell repertoires in COVID-19. The data were produced by immunoSEQ multiplex PCR, yet TCRdb's version contains in-frame clones alone and is incomplete. The sample carries about 380,000 clones, 85% recorded once. Sequenced: peripheral blood. These TCRs come from a woman under 30 with acute or convalescent COVID-19.

The rearrangement joins TRBV19 to TRBJ2-3; 15 nucleotides line up with TRBD2. Losses at the gene ends were 3 bases for V and 7 bases for J; bases not matched to a gene: 17. CDR1 and CDR2 (germline): LNHDA, SQIVND (reference sequence). The CDR3 spans 20 residues. The CDR3 DNA sequence: TGTGCCAGTAGTATGGCCGAACGGACTAGCGGGAGGGCCATGTCGTATACGCAGTATTTT. Amino acid sequence: CASSMAERTSGRAMSYTQYF.

The rearrangement links TRBV30 to TRBJ2-3; D might be TRBD1 (5 bases). V shed 0 bases and J shed 5 bases, with 12 bases lying between them. This CDR3 contains 14 residues. Germline V gene sequence: CDR1 GTSNPN, CDR2 SVGIG (reference sequence). CDR3 coding DNA: TGTGCCTGGAGTGTACAGGTCCCGGAAGATACGCAGTATTTT. Its translation: CAWSVQVPEDTQYF. The complete variable domain, with remaining parts taken from reference TRBV30 and TRBJ2-3, reads SQTIHQWPATLVQPVGSPLSLECTVEGTSNPNLYWYRQAAGRGLQLLFYSVGIGQISSEVPQNLSASRPQDRQFILSSKKLLLSDSGFYLCAWSVQVPEDTQYFGPGTRLTVL.

For this clone: This same CDR3 is encoded by further DNA sequences in the sample. This chain joins TRBV7-2 and TRBJ1-5; a weak D match, TRBD1 (5 bases). Germline CDR1 and CDR2: SGHTA and FQGNSA. V dropped 5 bases and J dropped 6 bases, with 14 bases sitting between them. The CDR3 is 14 residues long. The CDR3 protein is CASSPQGLGQPQHF. Written as DNA, the CDR3 is TGTGCCAGCAGCCCCCAGGGTTTGGGTCAGCCCCAGCATTTT. Variable domain in full (rest from reference TRBV7-2 and TRBJ1-5): GAGVSQSPSNKVTEKGKDVELRCDPISGHTALYWYRQSLGQGLEFLIYFQGNSAPDKSGLPSDRFSAERTGGSVSTLTIQRTQQEDSAVYLCASSPQGLGQPQHFGDGTRLSIL.

The chain is built from TRBV5-5 and TRBJ1-4, with D unresolved. Germline CDR1 is SGHKS and CDR2 is YYEKEE (reference sequence). The CDR3 spans 15 residues. The V gene lost 1 base and the J gene lost 5 bases, with 12 bases spanning the gap. CDR3 amino acids: CASSLLATINEKLFF. CDR3 in DNA: TGTGCCAGCAGCTTGTTGGCGACTATCAATGAAAAACTGTTTTTT.

The V gene is TRBV9, the J gene TRBJ1-5, with D maybe TRBD1 (6 bases). This CDR3 has 16 amino acids. Germline V CDR1 and CDR2: SGDLS, YYNGEE. V lost 3 bases to trimming and J lost 1 base, with 14 bases between them. The chain's CDR3 is CASSATGTPSNQPQHF. In DNA, the CDR3 is TGTGCCAGCAGCGCCACCGGGACACCGAGCAATCAGCCCCAGCATTTT.

V gene TRBV7-2 combines with J gene TRBJ1-4; the D gene is possibly TRBD1 (6 bases). Germline assignment: CDR1 SGHTA and CDR2 FQGNSA. V shed 5 bases and J shed 1 base, with 14 bases lying between them. The CDR3 sequence is 16 residues long. The CDR3 DNA reads TGTGCCAGCAGCCCCGGGGGGGCGCTAACTAATGAAAAACTGTTTTTT. As protein: CASSPGGALTNEKLFF.

The chain couples TRBV7-9 to TRBJ2-1; the match to TRBD2 covers 7 bases. Looked up from germline, CDR1 is SEHNR and CDR2 is FQNEAQ (reference sequence). V shed 5 bases, J shed 8 bases, and the junction held 21 bases outside the gene matches. The CDR3 covers 18 residues. CDR3 protein: CASSHTPLGGSAGDEQFF. The CDR3 DNA reads as TGTGCCAGCAGCCATACCCCCCTCGGGGGGAGCGCCGGGGATGAGCAGTTCTTC.

The J gene is TRBJ2-1, the V gene TRBV4-1, with 7 positions matching TRBD2. This CDR3 is built from 16 residues. With 3 bases clipped from V and 1 base from J, the junction kept 6 bases outside the gene matches. Germline V gene sequence: CDR1 MGHRA, CDR2 YSYEKL. CDR3 residues: CASSHPTSFSYNEQFF. The CDR3 DNA reads TGCGCCAGCAGCCACCCGACTAGCTTTTCCTACAATGAGCAGTTCTTC.

The gene calls are TRBV15 and TRBJ2-1; TRBD2 matches 9 bases. Germline V gene sequence: CDR1 LNHNV, CDR2 YYDKDF (reference sequence). This CDR3 has 17 residues. The V and J ends lost 3 bases and 0 bases, in that order; junction bases with no gene match: 6. CDR3 bases: TGTGCCACCAGCAGGACCCCGGGACTAGCCTCCTACAATGAGCAGTTCTTC. This sequence encodes CATSRTPGLASYNEQFF. Full variable domain (rest looked up from reference TRBV15 and TRBJ2-1): DAMVIQNPRYQVTQFGKPVTLSCSQTLNHNVMYWYQQKSSQAPKLLFHYYDKDFNNEADTPDNFQSRRPNTSFCFLDIRSPGLGDTAMYLCATSRTPGLASYNEQFFGPGTRLTVL.

J is TRBJ1-3 and V is TRBV14; D not certain. Germline V CDR1 and CDR2: SGHDN, FVKESK. CDR3 size: 18 residues. V was pared by 1 base and J by 0 bases, with 16 bases between. The CDR3 here is CASSQGVRLLSSGNTIYF. The CDR3 DNA sequence: TGTGCCAGCAGCCAAGGAGTAAGACTTCTGAGCTCTGGAAACACCATATATTTT. The full variable domain, its missing parts supplied by reference TRBV14 and TRBJ1-3, is EAGVTQFPSHSVIEKGQTVTLRCDPISGHDNLYWYRRVMGKEIKFLLHFVKESKQDESGMPNNRFLAERTGGTYSTLKVQPAELEDSGVYFCASSQGVRLLSSGNTIYFGEGSWLTVV.

The genes are TRBV19 and TRBJ1-2; D is uncertain. The CDR3 is 15 amino acids. V was trimmed by 2 bases and J by 1 base, leaving 11 bases between them. CDR1 is LNHDA, CDR2 SQIVND, per germline (reference sequence). CDR3 sequence: CASSIYAGINYGYTF. Here the CDR3 DNA reads TGTGCCAGTAGTATATACGCCGGGATTAACTATGGCTACACCTTC.

V and J are TRBV12-3 or TRBV12-4 and TRBJ2-5; a possible D gene is TRBD1 (6 bases). The V and J ends lost 3 bases and 5 bases respectively, with 10 bases between them. The CDR3 is 13 amino acids. Here the CDR3 DNA reads TGTGCCAGCAGTTTTGTAACAGGGGAGACCCAGTACTTC. It codes for CASSFVTGETQYF.

The CDR3 loop is CASAGTTNSPLHF. The CDR3 coding sequence is TGTGCCAGCGCCGGGACAACGAATTCACCCCTCCACTTT. The V gene is TRBV18, the J gene TRBJ1-6; D might be TRBD1 (6 bases). This CDR3 is built from 13 residues. Germline V gene lookup returns CDR1 KGHSH and CDR2 LQKENI. V lost 8 bases to trimming and J lost 7 bases, with 12 bases between them.

V is TRBV5-1 and J is TRBJ2-2; TRBD1 aligns across 9 bases. CDR1 and CDR2 (germline): SGHRS, YFSETQ. This CDR3 region has 16 residues. V shed 7 bases, J shed 4 bases, and the junction held 11 bases outside the gene matches. CDR3 coding DNA: TGCGCCAGCCTAGACCCGGGACAGGGCTTCACCGGGGAGCTGTTTTTT. Translating gives CASLDPGQGFTGELFF.